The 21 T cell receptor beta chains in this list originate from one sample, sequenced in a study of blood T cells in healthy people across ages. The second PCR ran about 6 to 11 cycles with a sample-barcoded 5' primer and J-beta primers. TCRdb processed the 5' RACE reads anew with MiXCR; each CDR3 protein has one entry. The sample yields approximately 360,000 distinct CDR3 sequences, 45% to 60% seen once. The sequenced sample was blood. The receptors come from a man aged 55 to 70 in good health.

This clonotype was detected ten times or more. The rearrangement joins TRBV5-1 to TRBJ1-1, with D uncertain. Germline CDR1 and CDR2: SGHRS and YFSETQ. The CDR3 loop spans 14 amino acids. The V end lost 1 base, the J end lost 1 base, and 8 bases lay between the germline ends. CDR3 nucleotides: TGCGCCAGCAGCTTGAGTGCCGCGAACACTGAAGCTTTCTTT. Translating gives CASSLSAANTEAFF.

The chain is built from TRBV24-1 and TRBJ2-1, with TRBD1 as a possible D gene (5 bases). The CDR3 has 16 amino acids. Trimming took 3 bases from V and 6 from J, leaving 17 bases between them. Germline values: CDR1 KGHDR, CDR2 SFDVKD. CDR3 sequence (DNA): TGTGCCACCAGTGATCCGACAGCTGGGCGACGCAATGAGCAGTTCTTC. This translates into CATSDPTAGRRNEQFF.

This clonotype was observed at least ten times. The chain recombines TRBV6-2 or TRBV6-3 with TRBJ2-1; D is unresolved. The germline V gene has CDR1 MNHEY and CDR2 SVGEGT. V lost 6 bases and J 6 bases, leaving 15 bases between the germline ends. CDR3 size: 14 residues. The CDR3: CASRTDGNFNEQFF. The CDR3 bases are TGTGCCAGCAGGACGGACGGAAACTTCAATGAGCAGTTCTTC.

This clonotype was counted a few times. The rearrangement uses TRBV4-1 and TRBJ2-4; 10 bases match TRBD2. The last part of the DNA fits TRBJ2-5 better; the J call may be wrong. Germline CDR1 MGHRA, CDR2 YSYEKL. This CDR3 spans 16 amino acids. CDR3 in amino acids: CASSQDRLAGDETQYF. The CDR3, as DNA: TGCGCCAGCAGCCAAGATCGGCTAGCGGGGGATGAGACCCAGTACTTC.

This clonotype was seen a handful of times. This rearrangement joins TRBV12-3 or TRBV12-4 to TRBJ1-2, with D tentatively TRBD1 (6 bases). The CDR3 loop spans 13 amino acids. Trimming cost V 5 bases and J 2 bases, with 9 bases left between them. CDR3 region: CASSNRENYGYTF. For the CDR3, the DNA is TGTGCCAGCAGTAACAGGGAGAACTATGGCTACACCTTC.

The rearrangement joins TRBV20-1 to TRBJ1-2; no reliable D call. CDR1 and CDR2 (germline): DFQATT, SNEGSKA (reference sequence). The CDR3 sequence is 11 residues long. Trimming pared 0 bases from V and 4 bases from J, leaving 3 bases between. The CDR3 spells CSARDLYGYTF. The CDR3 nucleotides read TGCAGTGCTAGAGACCTCTATGGCTACACCTTC.

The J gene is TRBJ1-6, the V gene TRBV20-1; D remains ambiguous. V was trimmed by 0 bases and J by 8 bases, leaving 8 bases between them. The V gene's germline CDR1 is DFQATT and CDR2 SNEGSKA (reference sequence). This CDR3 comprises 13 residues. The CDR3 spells CSARELTDSPLHF. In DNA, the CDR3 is TGCAGTGCTAGAGAGCTGACCGATTCACCCCTCCACTTT.

The CDR3 region is CASSFPPGAAEAFF. Written as DNA, the CDR3 is TGTGCCAGCAGTTTCCCCCCAGGCGCGGCTGAAGCTTTCTTT. V and J are TRBV12-3 or TRBV12-4 and TRBJ1-1; D gene unclear. This CDR3 is 14 amino acids long. The V and J ends lost 3 bases and 6 bases respectively, with 14 bases between them.

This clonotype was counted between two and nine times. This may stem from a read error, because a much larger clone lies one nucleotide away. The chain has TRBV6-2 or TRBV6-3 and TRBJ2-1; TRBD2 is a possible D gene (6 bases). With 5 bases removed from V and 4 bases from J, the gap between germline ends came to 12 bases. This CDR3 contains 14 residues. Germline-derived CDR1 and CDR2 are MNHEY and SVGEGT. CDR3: CASSGDSDYNEQFF. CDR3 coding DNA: TGTGCCAGCAGTGGGGACTCCGATTACAATGAGCAGTTCTTC.

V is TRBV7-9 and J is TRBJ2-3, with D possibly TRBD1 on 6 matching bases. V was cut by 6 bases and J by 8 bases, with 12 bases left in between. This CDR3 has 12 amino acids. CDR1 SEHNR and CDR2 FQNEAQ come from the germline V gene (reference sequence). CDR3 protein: CASSWDKFTQYF. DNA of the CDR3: TGTGCCAGCAGTTGGGACAAATTTACGCAGTATTTT.

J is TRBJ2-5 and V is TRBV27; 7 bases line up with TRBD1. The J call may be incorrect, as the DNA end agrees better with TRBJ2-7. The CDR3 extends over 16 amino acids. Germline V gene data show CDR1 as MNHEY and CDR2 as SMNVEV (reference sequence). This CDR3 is CASSPTTGTDLYEQYF. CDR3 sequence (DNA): TGTGCCAGCAGCCCAACCACCGGGACAGATTTATACGAGCAGTACTTC.

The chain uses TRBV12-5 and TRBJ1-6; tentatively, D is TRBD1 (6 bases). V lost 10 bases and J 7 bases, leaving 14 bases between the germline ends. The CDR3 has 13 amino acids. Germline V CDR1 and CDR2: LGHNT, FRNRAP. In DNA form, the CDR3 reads TGTGCTAATGCCCGGCAGGGGAATTCACCCCTCCACTTT. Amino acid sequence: CANARQGNSPLHF.

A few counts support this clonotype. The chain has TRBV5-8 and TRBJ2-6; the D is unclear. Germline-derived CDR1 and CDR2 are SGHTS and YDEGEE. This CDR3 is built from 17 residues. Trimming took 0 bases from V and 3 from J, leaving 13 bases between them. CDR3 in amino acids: CASSLVQTPYGANVLTF. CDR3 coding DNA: TGTGCCAGCAGCTTGGTACAGACACCCTATGGGGCCAACGTCCTGACTTTC.

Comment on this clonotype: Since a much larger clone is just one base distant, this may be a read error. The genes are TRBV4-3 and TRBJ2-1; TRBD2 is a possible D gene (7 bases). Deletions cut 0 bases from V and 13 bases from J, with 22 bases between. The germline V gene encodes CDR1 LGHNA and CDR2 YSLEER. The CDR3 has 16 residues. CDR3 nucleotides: TGCGCCAGCAGCCAAGATACCCCGGGGGGCGGAGAGACCCAGTTCTTC. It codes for CASSQDTPGGGETQFF.

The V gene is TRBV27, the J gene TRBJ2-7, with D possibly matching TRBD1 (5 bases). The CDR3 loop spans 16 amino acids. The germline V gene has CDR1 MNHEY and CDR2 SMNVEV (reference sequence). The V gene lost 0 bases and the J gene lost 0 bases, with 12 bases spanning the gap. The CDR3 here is CASSLSKGVSSYEQYF. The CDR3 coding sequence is TGTGCCAGCAGTTTATCGAAAGGGGTAAGCTCCTACGAGCAGTACTTC.

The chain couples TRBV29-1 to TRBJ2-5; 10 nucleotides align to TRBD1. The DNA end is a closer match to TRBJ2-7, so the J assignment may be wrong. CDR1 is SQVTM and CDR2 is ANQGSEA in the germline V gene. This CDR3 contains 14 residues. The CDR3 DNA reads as TGCAGCGTTGTAATAGGGACAGGGGACGGCGAGCAGTACTTC. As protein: CSVVIGTGDGEQYF.

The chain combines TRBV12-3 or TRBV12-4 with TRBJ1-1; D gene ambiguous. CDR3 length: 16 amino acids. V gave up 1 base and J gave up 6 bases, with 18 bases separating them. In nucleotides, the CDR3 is TGTGCCAGCAGTTTAGGTTGGGCGGTTGGATTATCTGAAGCTTTCTTT. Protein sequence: CASSLGWAVGLSEAFF.

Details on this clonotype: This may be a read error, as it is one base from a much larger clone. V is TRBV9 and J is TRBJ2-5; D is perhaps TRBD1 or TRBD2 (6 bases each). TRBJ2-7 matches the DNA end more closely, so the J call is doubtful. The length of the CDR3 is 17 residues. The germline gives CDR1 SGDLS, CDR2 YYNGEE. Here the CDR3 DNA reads TGTGCCAGCAGCCGAGACCGGGTCGGGGGCGACTTCTACGAGCAGTACTTC. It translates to CASSRDRVGGDFYEQYF.

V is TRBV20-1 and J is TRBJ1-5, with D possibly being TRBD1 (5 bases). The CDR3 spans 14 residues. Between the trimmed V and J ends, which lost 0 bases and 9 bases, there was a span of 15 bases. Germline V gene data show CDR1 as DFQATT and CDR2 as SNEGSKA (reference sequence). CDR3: CSAREGHPRRPQHF. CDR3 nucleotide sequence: TGCAGTGCTAGAGAGGGGCACCCCAGGAGGCCCCAGCATTTT.

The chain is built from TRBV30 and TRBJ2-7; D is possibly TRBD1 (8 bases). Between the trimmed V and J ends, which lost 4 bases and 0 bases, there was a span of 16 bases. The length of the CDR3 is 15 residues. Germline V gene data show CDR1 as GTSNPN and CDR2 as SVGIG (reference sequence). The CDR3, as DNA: TGTGCCTGGAATCTACAGGGGGGGATCTCCTACGAGCAGTACTTC. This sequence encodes CAWNLQGGISYEQYF.

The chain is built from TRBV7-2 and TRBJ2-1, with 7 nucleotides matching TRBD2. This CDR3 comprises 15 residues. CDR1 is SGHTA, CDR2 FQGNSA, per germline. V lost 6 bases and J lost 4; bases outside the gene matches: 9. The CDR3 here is CASRTTSLNYNEQFF. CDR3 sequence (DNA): TGTGCCAGCAGAACGACTAGCTTAAATTACAATGAGCAGTTCTTC. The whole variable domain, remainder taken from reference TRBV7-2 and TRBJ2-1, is GAGVSQSPSNKVTEKGKDVELRCDPISGHTALYWYRQSLGQGLEFLIYFQGNSAPDKSGLPSDRFSAERTGGSVSTLTIQRTQQEDSAVYLCASRTTSLNYNEQFFGPGTRLTVL.